This passage covers 3 T cell receptor beta chains from one sample sequenced in a study of blood T cell repertoires in COVID-19. The protocol was immunoSEQ multiplex PCR, while the TCRdb copy is restricted to in-frame clones and leaves out a portion. This table has roughly 160,000 clones, approximately 81% appearing once. The specimen was peripheral blood. These receptors were taken from a woman older than 75 with active or convalescent COVID-19.

The chain joins TRBV30 to TRBJ1-4; TRBD1 is a possible D gene (6 bases). There are 13 residues in the CDR3. Trimming left V 2 bases short and J 7 bases short, with 11 bases between. CDR1 GTSNPN and CDR2 SVGIG come from the germline V gene (reference sequence). The CDR3 sequence: CAWSSPGVEKLFF. Here the CDR3 DNA reads TGTGCCTGGAGTTCACCAGGGGTTGAAAAACTGTTTTTT.

In its sample, this clone was seen a few times. The rearrangement joins TRBV12-5 to TRBJ1-4; D may be TRBD1 (6 bases). Deletions cut 9 bases from V and 2 bases from J, with 16 bases between. The length of the CDR3 is 15 residues. Germline assignment: CDR1 LGHNT and CDR2 FRNRAP. CDR3 bases: TGTGCTAGCGGGACCGGACAGACGACTAATGAAAAACTGTTTTTT. Its protein is CASGTGQTTNEKLFF.

This chain links TRBV5-6 with TRBJ2-5; 8 nucleotides match TRBD2. V dropped 1 base and J dropped 4; count of bases not matched to a gene: 0. The CDR3 runs 13 residues. Germline V gives CDR1 SGHDT, CDR2 YYEEEE. CDR3 protein: CASSLLAGETQYF. CDR3 nucleotides: TGTGCCAGCAGCTTGCTAGCGGGAGAGACCCAGTACTTC.